This TCR beta chain was sequenced for a study of blood T cell repertoires in COVID-19. Overall study: In each case, the material was cDNA or gDNA derived from T cells, B-cell-depleted T cells, or PBMCs.

This CDR3 has 16 amino acids. The V end was cut by 2 bases, the J end by 6 bases, with 20 bases between. Germline CDR1 is SGHTS and CDR2 is YDEGEE. In the original processing: Reference gene primer amplification gave nucleated cell count estimates. Sequenced by immunoSEQ multiplex PCR; TCRdb stores in-frame clones only, minus some. From that table come the V and J calls and clone size; the DNA was used to work out D and trimming. The sample shows over 200,000 clones, around nine tenths of them seen only once. The chain recombines TRBV5-8 with TRBJ2-5; tentatively, D is TRBD1 (6 bases). The clonotype comes from a man aged 60-69 years who had recovered from COVID-19. Sample: peripheral blood. In nucleotides, the CDR3 is TGTGCCAGCAGCTTCCGCCCAGGGGCCTTAGGAAAGACCCAGTACTTC. Its protein is CASSFRPGALGKTQYF.